This T cell receptor beta chain was found in a study of blood T cell repertoires in COVID-19. The V end lost 3 bases, the J end lost 2 bases, and 14 bases lay between the germline ends. The length of the CDR3 is 14 residues. Germline CDR1 and CDR2: DFQATT and SNEGSKA (reference sequence). The repertoire was sequenced with immunoSEQ multiplex PCR; TCRdb's copy has only in-frame clones and lacks some. The data hold about 100,000 clones, with around 85% observed a single time. Cohorts were determined from participant-reported clinical history. The chain couples TRBV20-1 to TRBJ2-7; no reliable D call. The sequence was obtained from a woman aged 45-59 years who had recovered from COVID-19. The sequenced material came from PBMCs or T cells enriched from blood (not recorded which). This CDR3 is CSASPAYYTYEQYF. The CDR3 DNA reads as TGCAGTGCTAGTCCGGCATACTACACCTACGAGCAGTACTTC.